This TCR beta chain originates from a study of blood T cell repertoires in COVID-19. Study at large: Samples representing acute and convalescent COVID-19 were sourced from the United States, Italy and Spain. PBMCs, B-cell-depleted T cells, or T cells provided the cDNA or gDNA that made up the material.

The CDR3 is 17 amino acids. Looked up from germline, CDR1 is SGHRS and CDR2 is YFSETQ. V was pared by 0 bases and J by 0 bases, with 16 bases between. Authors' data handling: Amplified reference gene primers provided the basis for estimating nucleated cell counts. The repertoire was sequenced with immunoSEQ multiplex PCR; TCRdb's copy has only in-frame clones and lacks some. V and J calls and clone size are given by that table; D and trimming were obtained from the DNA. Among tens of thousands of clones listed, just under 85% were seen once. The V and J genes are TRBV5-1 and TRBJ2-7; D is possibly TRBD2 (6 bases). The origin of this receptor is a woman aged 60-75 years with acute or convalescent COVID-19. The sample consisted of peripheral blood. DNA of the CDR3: TGCGCCAGCAGCTTGGTATGGGCGGGGAAAAGCTCCTACGAGCAGTACTTC. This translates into CASSLVWAGKSSYEQYF.